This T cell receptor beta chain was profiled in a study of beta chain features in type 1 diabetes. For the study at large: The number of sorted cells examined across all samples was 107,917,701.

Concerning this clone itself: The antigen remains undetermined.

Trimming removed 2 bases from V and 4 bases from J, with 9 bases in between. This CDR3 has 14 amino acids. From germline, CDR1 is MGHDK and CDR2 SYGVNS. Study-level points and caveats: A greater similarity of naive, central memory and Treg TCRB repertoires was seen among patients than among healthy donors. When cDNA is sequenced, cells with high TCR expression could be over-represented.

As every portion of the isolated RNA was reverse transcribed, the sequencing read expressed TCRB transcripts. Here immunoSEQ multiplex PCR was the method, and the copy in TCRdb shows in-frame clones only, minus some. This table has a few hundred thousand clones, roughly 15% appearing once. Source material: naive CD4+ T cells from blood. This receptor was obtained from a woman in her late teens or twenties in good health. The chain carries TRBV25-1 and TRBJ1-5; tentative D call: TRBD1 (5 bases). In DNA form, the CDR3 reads TGTGCCAGCAGTGAACAGGGAAGGAATCAGCCCCAGCATTTT. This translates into CASSEQGRNQPQHF.